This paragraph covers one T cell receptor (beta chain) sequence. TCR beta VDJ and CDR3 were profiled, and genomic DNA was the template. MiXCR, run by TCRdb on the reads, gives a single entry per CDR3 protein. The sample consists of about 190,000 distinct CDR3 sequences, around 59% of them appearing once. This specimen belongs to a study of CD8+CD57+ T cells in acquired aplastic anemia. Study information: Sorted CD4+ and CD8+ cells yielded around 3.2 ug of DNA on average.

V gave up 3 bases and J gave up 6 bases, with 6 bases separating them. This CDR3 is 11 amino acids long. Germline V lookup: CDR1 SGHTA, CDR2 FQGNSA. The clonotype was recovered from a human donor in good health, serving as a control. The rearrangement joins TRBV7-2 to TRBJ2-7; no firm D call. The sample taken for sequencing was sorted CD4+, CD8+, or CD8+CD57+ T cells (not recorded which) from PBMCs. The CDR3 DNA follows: TGTGCCAGCAGCTTTTTTCCCGAGCAGTACTTC. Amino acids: CASSFFPEQYF.